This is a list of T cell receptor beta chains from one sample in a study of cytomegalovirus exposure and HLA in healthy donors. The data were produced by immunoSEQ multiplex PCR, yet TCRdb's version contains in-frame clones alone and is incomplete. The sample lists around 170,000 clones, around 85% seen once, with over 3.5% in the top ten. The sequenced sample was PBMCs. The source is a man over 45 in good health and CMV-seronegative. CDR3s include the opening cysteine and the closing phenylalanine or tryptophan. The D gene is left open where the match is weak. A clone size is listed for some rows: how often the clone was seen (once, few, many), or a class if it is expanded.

CDR3nt: TGTGCCAGCAGTTACTCGAGTCTCTATGGCTACACCTTC
CDR3aa: CASSYSSLYGYTF
j_gene: TRBJ1-2
v_gene: TRBV6-5
abundance: once
d_gene: NA

CDR3nt: TGTGCCAGCAGCCCAGGACAGTCTAGCACAGATACGCAGTATTTT
CDR3aa: CASSPGQSSTDTQYF
j_gene: TRBJ2-3
v_gene: TRBV7-2
abundance: NA
d_gene: NA

CDR3nt: TGTGCCAGCAGCTCCCCGTTGGAAATGCGGAACACAGATACGCAGTATTTT
CDR3aa: CASSSPLEMRNTDTQYF
j_gene: TRBJ2-3
v_gene: TRBV11-2
abundance: NA
d_gene: NA

CDR3nt: TGTGCCAGCAGCTTGGTGGCAGCACTAGACTATGGCTACACCTTC
CDR3aa: CASSLVAALDYGYTF
j_gene: TRBJ1-2
v_gene: TRBV5-4
abundance: NA
d_gene: NA

CDR3nt: TGCGCCAGCAGCCTAGGGGGACGAGATACGCAGTATTTT
CDR3aa: CASSLGGRDTQYF
j_gene: TRBJ2-3
v_gene: TRBV5-1
abundance: NA
d_gene: NA

CDR3nt: TGTGCCTGGGACAGGGGCGAGAACACTGAAGCTTTCTTT
CDR3aa: CAWDRGENTEAFF
j_gene: TRBJ1-1
v_gene: TRBV30
abundance: NA
d_gene: TRBD1

CDR3nt: TGTGCCAGCAGCCCCCCACTATCTACTGAAGCTTTCTTT
CDR3aa: CASSPPLSTEAFF
j_gene: TRBJ1-1
v_gene: TRBV6-5
abundance: few
d_gene: NA

CDR3nt: TGTGCCAGCAGCCCCCGCGGGACAGGGAACCACGAGCAGTACTTC
CDR3aa: CASSPRGTGNHEQYF
j_gene: TRBJ2-7
v_gene: TRBV7-2
abundance: NA
d_gene: TRBD1

CDR3nt: TGTGCCAGCAGCTTAGTAACAGGCGGACCCTCCGAGCAGTACTTC
CDR3aa: CASSLVTGGPSEQYF
j_gene: TRBJ2-7
v_gene: TRBV7-2
abundance: once
d_gene: NA

CDR3nt: TGTGCCAGCAGTTTGGGCCCCGGCTACGAGCAGTACTTC
CDR3aa: CASSLGPGYEQYF
j_gene: TRBJ2-7
v_gene: TRBV27
abundance: NA
d_gene: NA

CDR3nt: TGTGCCACCAGCAGAGATAGCGGGGGGGTAGAGACCCAGTACTTC
CDR3aa: CATSRDSGGVETQYF
j_gene: TRBJ2-5
v_gene: TRBV15
abundance: NA
d_gene: TRBD2

CDR3nt: TGTGCCAGCTCACCAACTAGCGGGGTGGACTACGAGCAGTACTTC
CDR3aa: CASSPTSGVDYEQYF
j_gene: TRBJ2-7
v_gene: TRBV18
abundance: few
d_gene: TRBD2

CDR3nt: TGTGCCAGCAGCGGCGGGGATGAAGCTTTCTTT
CDR3aa: CASSGGDEAFF
j_gene: TRBJ1-1
v_gene: TRBV6-1
abundance: NA
d_gene: NA

CDR3nt: TGCGCCAGCAGCCAAGAGGGACAGGGGGGCAATGAGCAGTTCTTC
CDR3aa: CASSQEGQGGNEQFF
j_gene: TRBJ2-1
v_gene: TRBV4-3
abundance: few
d_gene: TRBD1

CDR3nt: TGTGCCAGCAGCCAACACGGGACACCCGACCGGGGCACAGATACGCAGTATTTT
CDR3aa: CASSQHGTPDRGTDTQYF
j_gene: TRBJ2-3
v_gene: TRBV14
abundance: NA
d_gene: NA

CDR3nt: TGCGCCAGCAGCCAAGATCTCCCGAACACTGAAGCTTTCTTT
CDR3aa: CASSQDLPNTEAFF
j_gene: TRBJ1-1
v_gene: TRBV4-3
abundance: NA
d_gene: NA

CDR3nt: TGTGCCAGTAGTATAGATGCCCCTAGAGCCCAGTACTTC
CDR3aa: CASSIDAPRAQYF
j_gene: TRBJ2-5
v_gene: TRBV19
abundance: NA
d_gene: NA

CDR3nt: TGCGCCAGCAGCTCCCGGACAGGGTCCTCTGAAGCTTTCTTT
CDR3aa: CASSSRTGSSEAFF
j_gene: TRBJ1-1
v_gene: TRBV5-1
abundance: NA
d_gene: TRBD1

CDR3nt: TGTGCCAGCAGTTTCCGGGGATATAATTCACCCCTCCACTTT
CDR3aa: CASSFRGYNSPLHF
j_gene: TRBJ1-6
v_gene: TRBV6-6
abundance: NA
d_gene: NA

CDR3nt: TGTGCCAGCTCACCGCCAGACAGGGCTGGCTACACCTTC
CDR3aa: CASSPPDRAGYTF
j_gene: TRBJ1-2
v_gene: TRBV18
abundance: NA
d_gene: TRBD1

CDR3nt: TGTGCCAGCAGCTTGGGAGTTGAAGATACGCAGTATTTT
CDR3aa: CASSLGVEDTQYF
j_gene: TRBJ2-3
v_gene: TRBV7-9
abundance: once
d_gene: NA

CDR3nt: TGTGCCAGCAGTGTCTGGCCCCAAGAAAAACTGTTTTTT
CDR3aa: CASSVWPQEKLFF
j_gene: TRBJ1-4
v_gene: TRBV2
abundance: NA
d_gene: NA

CDR3nt: TGTGCCAGCTCAGAGAGAGGAGGGAACTATGGCTACACCTTC
CDR3aa: CASSERGGNYGYTF
j_gene: TRBJ1-2
v_gene: TRBV18
abundance: NA
d_gene: NA

CDR3nt: TGTGCCAGCAGTGAACTTAATGAGCAGTTCTTC
CDR3aa: CASSELNEQFF
j_gene: TRBJ2-1
v_gene: TRBV6-1
abundance: NA
d_gene: NA

CDR3nt: TGTGCCAGCAGCCTAGGTAGCAATCAGCCCCAGCATTTT
CDR3aa: CASSLGSNQPQHF
j_gene: TRBJ1-5
v_gene: TRBV2
abundance: NA
d_gene: NA

CDR3nt: TGTGCCAGCCACACAGGGGTGAAGGCTGAAGCTTTCTTT
CDR3aa: CASHTGVKAEAFF
j_gene: TRBJ1-1
v_gene: TRBV6-5
abundance: NA
d_gene: TRBD1

CDR3nt: TGCGCCAGCAGCCATATAGACAGGGAGTTGACTGAAGCTTTCTTT
CDR3aa: CASSHIDRELTEAFF
j_gene: TRBJ1-1
v_gene: TRBV4-1
abundance: NA
d_gene: TRBD1

CDR3nt: TGCGCCGAGAGGAGATTACTCTACGAGCAGTACTTC
CDR3aa: CAERRLLYEQYF
j_gene: TRBJ2-7
v_gene: TRBV5-1
abundance: NA
d_gene: NA

CDR3nt: TGCGCCAGCAGTCAATCGGAGGGGGCCAGGGAGACCCAGTACTTC
CDR3aa: CASSQSEGARETQYF
j_gene: TRBJ2-5
v_gene: TRBV23-1
abundance: NA
d_gene: NA

CDR3nt: TGTGCCAGCAGACAGGATAGCACAGATACGCAGTATTTT
CDR3aa: CASRQDSTDTQYF
j_gene: TRBJ2-3
v_gene: TRBV5-4
abundance: NA
d_gene: NA

CDR3nt: TGTGCCAGTAGTATTGCGGGACTAGCGGGGGGGCTGGGCACCGGGGAGCTGTTTTTT
CDR3aa: CASSIAGLAGGLGTGELFF
j_gene: TRBJ2-2
v_gene: TRBV19
abundance: NA
d_gene: TRBD2

CDR3nt: TGTGCCAGCAGCAGACAGGGGGCTCGCAATGAGCAGTTCTTC
CDR3aa: CASSRQGARNEQFF
j_gene: TRBJ2-1
v_gene: TRBV7-2
abundance: NA
d_gene: TRBD1

CDR3nt: TGTGCCAGCACGCGGGACGAGAATTCACCCCTCCACTTT
CDR3aa: CASTRDENSPLHF
j_gene: TRBJ1-6
v_gene: TRBV6-5
abundance: NA
d_gene: NA

CDR3nt: TGCAGCGTCGAGGGACAGGGGGCTGACGAGCAGTACTTC
CDR3aa: CSVEGQGADEQYF
j_gene: TRBJ2-7
v_gene: TRBV29-1
abundance: NA
d_gene: TRBD1

CDR3nt: TGTGCCAGCTTCGACGCGGGGACGGACGAGCAGTACTTC
CDR3aa: CASFDAGTDEQYF
j_gene: TRBJ2-7
v_gene: TRBV5-6
abundance: NA
d_gene: NA

CDR3nt: TGTGCCAGCAGCTTCACGGACACGACGTATTACGAGCAGTACTTC
CDR3aa: CASSFTDTTYYEQYF
j_gene: TRBJ2-7
v_gene: TRBV11-2
abundance: NA
d_gene: NA

CDR3nt: TGTGCCAGCAGCACCGCGGTGGCCAAAAACATTCAGTACTTC
CDR3aa: CASSTAVAKNIQYF
j_gene: TRBJ2-4
v_gene: TRBV7-2
abundance: NA
d_gene: NA

CDR3nt: TGCGCCAGCAGCTTGGCCGGACAGCAAGAGACCCAGTACTTC
CDR3aa: CASSLAGQQETQYF
j_gene: TRBJ2-5
v_gene: TRBV5-1
abundance: NA
d_gene: NA

CDR3nt: TGTGCCAGCAGCTTAATTGACAGGAACTACGAGCAGTACTTC
CDR3aa: CASSLIDRNYEQYF
j_gene: TRBJ2-7
v_gene: TRBV13
abundance: NA
d_gene: NA